This T cell receptor beta chain comes out of a study of T cell repertoires in cytomegalovirus infection. V was clipped by 3 bases and J by 2 bases, with 11 bases between them. CDR3 length: 15 amino acids. TCRdb analysed the reads with MiXCR anew, one entry per CDR3 protein. The sample yields 700,000 to 900,000 distinct CDR3 sequences, under 35% seen once. This clonotype has more than one count but fewer than ten. Its antigen is as yet unknown. The TCR sequence derives from a human donor in good health (CMV status not recorded). Some clones in this sample may be carry-over from other donors' samples. The chain carries TRBV12-3 or TRBV12-4 and TRBJ1-5; a weak D match, TRBD1 (6 bases). The sample here was cultured CD8+ T cells from PBMCs, taken from culture after CMV antigen stimulation. The CDR3 coding sequence is TGTGCCAGCAGTTTGGGGGGCCCGGGCAATCAGCCCCAGCATTTT. It yields the protein CASSLGGPGNQPQHF.